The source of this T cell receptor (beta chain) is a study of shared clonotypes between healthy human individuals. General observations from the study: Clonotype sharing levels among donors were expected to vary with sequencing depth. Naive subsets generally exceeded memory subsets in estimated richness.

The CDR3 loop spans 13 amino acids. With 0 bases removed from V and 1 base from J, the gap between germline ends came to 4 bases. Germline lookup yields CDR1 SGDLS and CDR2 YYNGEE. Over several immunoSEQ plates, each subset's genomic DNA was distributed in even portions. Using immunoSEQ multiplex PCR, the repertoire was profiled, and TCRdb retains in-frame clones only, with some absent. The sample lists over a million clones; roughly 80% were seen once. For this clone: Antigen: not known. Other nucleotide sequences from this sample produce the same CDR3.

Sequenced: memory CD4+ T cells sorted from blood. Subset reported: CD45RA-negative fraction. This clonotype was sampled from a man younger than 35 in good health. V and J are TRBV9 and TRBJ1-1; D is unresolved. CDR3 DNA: TGTGCCAGCAGCGTAGGATGGAACACTGAAGCTTTCTTT. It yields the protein CASSVGWNTEAFF.